The 23 T cell receptor beta chains reported below all come from one sample, sequenced in a study of T-cell reconstitution after alpha-beta-depleted transplantation in children (dated by TCRdb to the mid-2010s). The treatment or condition label, as the study defines it: allogeneic hematopoietic cell transplantation with graft depleted of TCRalphabeta T cells and CD19 B cells. The library was generated by PCR. The instrument was an Illumina HiSeq 2500. TCR libraries were prepared with molecular barcoding, using unique molecular identifiers to normalize TCRbeta repertoire quantification. The public reads were run again by TCRdb, first through fastp at Q25 and then through MiXCR, and only productive beta chains were kept. Rows are unified per CDR3 protein, each entry keeping the most common DNA and genes. For this sample the table gives about 110,000 distinct CDR3 sequences, of which around 6.4% were detected only once. The top ten hold less than 30% of the sample.

The sequencing used PBMCs, mostly from graft donor cells, collected 360 days after TCRalphabeta/CD19-depleted stem cell transplant. These receptors were taken from a male patient between 2 and 15 years old who had a stem cell transplant for acute lymphoblastic leukemia, so the T cells may come from the graft donor.

This clonotype was picked up a small number of times. The genes are TRBV27 and TRBJ2-3; TRBD2 is a possible D gene (5 bases). V was clipped by 6 bases and J by 9 bases, with 16 bases between them. The CDR3 consists of 13 residues. Germline CDR1 MNHEY, CDR2 SMNVEV (reference sequence). The CDR3 protein is CASSLTTRRTQYF. In DNA form, the CDR3 reads TGTGCCAGCAGCCTGACTACCCGCCGGACGCAGTATTTT.

This clonotype was seen a handful of times. V is TRBV4-1 and J is TRBJ2-5; 7 bases agree with TRBD2. The germline V gene has CDR1 MGHRA and CDR2 YSYEKL. The CDR3 runs 15 residues. V was pared by 1 base and J by 4 bases, with 6 bases of the junction left unmatched. The CDR3 nucleotides read TGCGCCAGCAGCCAAGGACCCGGGAGGTCAGAGACCCAGTACTTC. As protein: CASSQGPGRSETQYF.

In its sample, this clonotype was seen a few times. The chain joins TRBV11-2 to TRBJ2-5; D might be TRBD1 or TRBD2, each matching 5 bases. Trimming shortened V by 4 bases and J by 5 bases, and 11 bases separated the two germline ends. Germline loops: CDR1 SGHAT, CDR2 FQNNGV. This CDR3 spans 13 amino acids. The CDR3 coding sequence is TGTGCCAGCAGCTACGGGGCGGCGGAGACCCAGTACTTC. Protein product: CASSYGAAETQYF.

This clonotype was recorded at least ten times. The CDR3 DNA is TGTGCCAGCAGCCAAACAGGGGCCAAGAACACTGAAGCTTTCTTT. Translating it yields CASSQTGAKNTEAFF. The J gene is TRBJ1-1, the V gene TRBV7-9; 7 bases align to TRBD1. This CDR3 contains 15 residues. Germline lookup yields CDR1 SEHNR and CDR2 FQNEAQ (reference sequence). V was clipped by 5 bases and J by 1 base; unmatched bases: 7.

In its sample, this clonotype was seen many times. The genes are TRBV29-1 and TRBJ2-7, with D unclear. In germline, CDR1 is SQVTM, CDR2 ANQGSEA. The CDR3 is 12 residues long. V lost 0 bases and J lost 3, with 6 bases in between. CDR3 DNA: TGCAGCGTTGAAGACGATGGCTACGAGCAGTACTTC. Its protein product is CSVEDDGYEQYF.

The chain is built from TRBV3-1 and TRBJ2-7, with D possibly matching TRBD2 (6 bases). Trimming removed 4 bases from V and 5 bases from J, with 18 bases in between. The CDR3 runs to 15 residues. Germline CDR1 and CDR2: LGHDT and YNNKEL (reference sequence). The CDR3 loop is CASSPLARLVNEQYF. The CDR3 DNA sequence: TGTGCCAGCAGCCCCCTTGCGAGACTAGTCAACGAGCAGTACTTC.

This clonotype was recorded at least ten times. The CDR3 is CASEDYSGANVLTF. DNA of the CDR3: TGCGCCAGCGAGGACTACTCTGGGGCCAACGTCCTGACTTTC. V and J are TRBV5-1 and TRBJ2-6, with D possibly being TRBD2 (6 bases). CDR3 size: 14 residues. The germline CDR1 and CDR2 sequences are SGHRS and YFSETQ. V was shortened by 7 bases and J by 0 bases, with 8 bases between the two germline ends.

This chain links TRBV20-1 with TRBJ2-1; either TRBD1 or TRBD2 may fit D (5 bases each). V lost 6 bases, J lost 0 bases, and 21 bases lay in between. Germline loops: CDR1 DFQATT, CDR2 SNEGSKA (reference sequence). The CDR3 has 17 residues. As DNA, the CDR3 is TGCAGTGCCATTCCTTGGGGGAAAAGGGGCTCCTACAATGAGCAGTTCTTC. Translating it yields CSAIPWGKRGSYNEQFF.

This clonotype was observed at least ten times. The genes are TRBV5-1 and TRBJ2-3, with D hard to call. The germline gives CDR1 SGHRS, CDR2 YFSETQ. The V end was cut by 2 bases, the J end by 1 base, with 5 bases between. The CDR3 covers 13 residues. CDR3: CASSFGGTDTQYF. CDR3 DNA: TGCGCCAGCAGCTTTGGGGGCACAGATACGCAGTATTTT.

This clonotype was seen at least ten times. V gene TRBV29-1 combines with J gene TRBJ1-2; 11 bases match TRBD1. Germline-derived CDR1 and CDR2 are SQVTM and ANQGSEA. V was clipped by 6 bases and J by 5 bases; unmatched bases: 5. This CDR3 has 13 residues. The CDR3 DNA is TGCAGCGTGAGGACAGGGGGCAATTATGGCTACACCTTC. Protein product: CSVRTGGNYGYTF. Full variable domain (missing parts from reference TRBV29-1 and TRBJ1-2): SAVISQKPSRDICQRGTSLTIQCQVDSQVTMMFWYRQQPGQSLTLIATANQGSEATYESGFVIDKFPISRPNLTFSTLTVSNMSPEDSSIYLCSVRTGGNYGYTFGSGTRLTVV.

The chain links TRBV5-5 to TRBJ2-1, with 13 bases lining up with TRBD2. With 3 bases clipped from V and 0 bases from J, the junction kept 6 bases outside the gene matches. Germline values: CDR1 SGHKS, CDR2 YYEKEE (reference sequence). The CDR3 spans 18 residues. CDR3 in amino acids: CASSSGLAGAFSYNEQFF. In DNA form, the CDR3 reads TGTGCCAGCAGCTCCGGACTAGCGGGGGCCTTCTCCTACAATGAGCAGTTCTTC.

In this sample, this clonotype turned up a few times. V usage is TRBV28 and J usage is TRBJ1-1; D remains unclear. V was trimmed by 6 bases and J by 1 base, leaving 12 bases between them. The germline V gene has CDR1 MDHEN and CDR2 SYDVKM. This CDR3 spans 14 amino acids. CDR3 in DNA: TGTGCCAGCAGCATAACTCACGCGAACACTGAAGCTTTCTTT. Its protein product is CASSITHANTEAFF.

This clonotype appeared many times. The chain joins TRBV6-6 to TRBJ2-7; D call uncertain. CDR1 is MNHNY and CDR2 is SVGAGI in the germline V gene (reference sequence). CDR3 size: 13 residues. V lost 0 bases to trimming and J lost 6 bases, with 9 bases between them. The CDR3 coding sequence is TGTGCCAGCAGTTACTCGCTAGGTCCCGAGCAGTACTTC. This codes for CASSYSLGPEQYF.

This clonotype was seen many times. This rearrangement joins TRBV28 to TRBJ2-7; possibly TRBD1 or TRBD2 for D (5 bases each). The CDR3 sequence is 12 residues long. Trimming removed 6 bases at V and 2 bases at J, with 8 bases between. Germline-derived CDR1 and CDR2 are MDHEN and SYDVKM. CDR3 amino acids: CASSPGPYEQYF. The CDR3 DNA sequence: TGTGCCAGCAGCCCGGGGCCCTACGAGCAGTACTTC.

This clonotype showed up many times. The gene calls are TRBV5-1 and TRBJ1-2; 8 bases line up with TRBD1. The ends lost 2 bases at V and 0 bases at J; junction bases unmatched: 3. Per the germline V gene, CDR1 is SGHRS and CDR2 is YFSETQ. CDR3 length: 15 amino acids. This chain's CDR3 is CASSFGQGANYGYTF. In DNA, the CDR3 is TGCGCCAGCAGCTTTGGACAGGGAGCTAACTATGGCTACACCTTC.

This clonotype was found many times. V and J are TRBV29-1 and TRBJ2-7; 13 bases match TRBD2. CDR3 size: 14 residues. Trimming cost V 6 bases and J 6 bases; bases outside gene matches: 8. CDR1 SQVTM and CDR2 ANQGSEA come from the germline V gene. The CDR3 region has the DNA TGCAGCGTCGGACTAGCGGGAGAGGGGGGCGAGCAGTACTTC. Protein sequence: CSVGLAGEGGEQYF.

The CDR3 reads CSARGPGLAGGGSYEQYF. The CDR3 nucleotides are TGCAGTGCTAGGGGACCGGGACTAGCGGGAGGCGGCTCCTACGAGCAGTACTTC. This rearrangement joins TRBV20-1 to TRBJ2-7; 15 nucleotides align to TRBD2. CDR1 and CDR2 from the germline V gene are DFQATT and SNEGSKA (reference sequence). Trimming at V came to 3 bases and at J to 0 bases, leaving 9 bases not matched to a gene. The CDR3 sequence is 18 residues long.

The chain links TRBV29-1 to TRBJ1-3; possibly TRBD1 for D (5 bases). Germline CDR1 SQVTM, CDR2 ANQGSEA. Trimming removed 7 bases at V and 7 bases at J, with 11 bases between. This CDR3 comprises 11 residues. CDR3 in DNA: TGCAGCGCCGCAAGGGGCAACACCATATATTTT. Its protein is CSAARGNTIYF.

The chain carries TRBV3-1 and TRBJ2-5; TRBD2 matches 7 bases. Looked up from germline, CDR1 is LGHDT and CDR2 is YNNKEL (reference sequence). This CDR3 comprises 19 residues. V lost 1 base, J lost 2 bases, and 16 bases stayed unmatched. For the CDR3, the DNA is TGTGCCAGCAGCCAAGGGATTGGTAGCGGGCAGGCCTGGCAAGAGACCCAGTACTTC. Amino acids: CASSQGIGSGQAWQETQYF.

This clonotype was seen ten or more times. The chain links TRBV2 to TRBJ2-7; D remains ambiguous. The V gene's germline CDR1 is SNHLY and CDR2 FYNNEI. V lost 6 bases to trimming and J lost 0 bases, with 6 bases between them. The CDR3 has 12 residues. Here the CDR3 DNA reads TGTGCCAGCAGGGGGATCTCCTACGAGCAGTACTTC. Amino acids: CASRGISYEQYF.

This clonotype came up a few times. This chain links TRBV11-2 with TRBJ2-7, with D possibly being TRBD2 (5 bases). The germline V gene has CDR1 SGHAT and CDR2 FQNNGV. Trimming removed 1 base at V and 11 bases at J, with 18 bases between. There are 14 residues in the CDR3. CDR3 protein: CASSLGWAGPSEYF. The CDR3 DNA follows: TGTGCCAGCAGCTTAGGGTGGGCGGGCCCCTCCGAGTACTTC.

This clonotype was counted ten times or more. The chain joins TRBV6-5 to TRBJ2-7; 9 bases fit TRBD1. With 3 bases clipped from V and 0 bases from J, the junction kept 3 bases outside the gene matches. This CDR3 is 15 amino acids long. Germline CDR1 MNHEY, CDR2 SVGAGI. CDR3 sequence (DNA): TGTGCCAGCAGTTATGGGACAGGGTACTCCTACGAGCAGTACTTC. This codes for CASSYGTGYSYEQYF.

V and J are TRBV7-2 and TRBJ2-5, with D maybe TRBD1 (6 bases). Trimming shortened V by 2 bases and J by 5 bases, and 15 bases separated the two germline ends. This CDR3 region has 15 residues. Germline CDR1 is SGHTA and CDR2 is FQGNSA. The CDR3 is CASSLIRGRRETQYF. In DNA form, the CDR3 reads TGTGCCAGCAGCTTAATCAGGGGAAGGAGGGAGACCCAGTACTTC.